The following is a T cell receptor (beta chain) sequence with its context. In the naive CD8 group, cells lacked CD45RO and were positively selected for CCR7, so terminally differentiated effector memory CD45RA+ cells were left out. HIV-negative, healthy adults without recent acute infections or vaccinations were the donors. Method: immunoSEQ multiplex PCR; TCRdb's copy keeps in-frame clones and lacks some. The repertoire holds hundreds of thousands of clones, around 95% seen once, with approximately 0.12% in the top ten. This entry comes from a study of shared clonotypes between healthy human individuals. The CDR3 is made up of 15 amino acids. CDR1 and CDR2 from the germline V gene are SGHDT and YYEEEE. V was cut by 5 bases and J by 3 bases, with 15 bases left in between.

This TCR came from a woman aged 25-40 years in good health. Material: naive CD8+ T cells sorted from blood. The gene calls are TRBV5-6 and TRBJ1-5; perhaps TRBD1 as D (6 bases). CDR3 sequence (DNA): TGTGCCAGCAGAAAGCTGGACAGAACCAATCAGCCCCAGCATTTT. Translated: CASRKLDRTNQPQHF.